One sample yielded the 29 T cell receptor beta chains listed below, sequenced in a study of OX40 agonist ivuxolimab in advanced cancers. Profiled with immunoSEQ multiplex PCR; TCRdb holds only in-frame clones, not every one. Of more than 95,000 clones in the sample, about nine tenths are singletons; the top ten hold 0.7% to 0.85%. Material: CD4+ or CD8+ T cells sorted from blood, obtained in a trial of the OX40 agonist ivuxolimab. Receptors originate from an adult with an advanced solid tumor such as melanoma, head and neck, liver or kidney cancer.

V is TRBV6-5 and J is TRBJ1-2, with TRBD1 as a possible D gene (5 bases). This CDR3 is 14 amino acids long. Per the germline V gene, CDR1 is MNHEY and CDR2 is SVGAGI. The V end lost 6 bases, the J end lost 1 base, and 12 bases lay between the germline ends. The CDR3 nucleotides read TGTGCCAGCAGCCGTCCGACAGTTAACTATGGCTACACCTTC. This codes for CASSRPTVNYGYTF.

The chain couples TRBV27 to TRBJ1-1, with D tentatively TRBD1 (5 bases). The CDR3 length is 15 residues. CDR1 and CDR2 (germline): MNHEY, SMNVEV (reference sequence). Trimming stripped 7 bases from V and 2 bases from J, with 17 bases between. CDR3 residues: CASTLGAGYNTEAFF. CDR3 nucleotide sequence: TGTGCCAGCACTCTCGGGGCAGGGTATAACACTGAAGCTTTCTTT.

The V gene is TRBV6-5, the J gene TRBJ2-7; TRBD2 matches 7 bases. The CDR3 has 14 amino acids. The germline gives CDR1 MNHEY, CDR2 SVGAGI. V gave up 5 bases and J gave up 2 bases; unmatched junction bases: 6. CDR3 in amino acids: CASSLTGLTYEQYF. Here the CDR3 DNA reads TGTGCCAGCAGTCTTACGGGACTAACCTACGAGCAGTACTTC.

V gene TRBV7-8 combines with J gene TRBJ2-7; no firm D call. The V and J ends lost 1 base and 2 bases respectively, with 15 bases between them. CDR3 length: 16 amino acids. CDR1 and CDR2 from the germline V gene are SGHVS and FQNEAQ. The CDR3 DNA reads TGTGCCAGCAGCTTAGGATCGATAACTACCGCCTACGAGCAGTACTTC. It is translated as CASSLGSITTAYEQYF.

The chain joins TRBV7-2 to TRBJ1-3; D is possibly TRBD1 (5 bases). Germline assignment: CDR1 SGHTA and CDR2 FQGNSA. This CDR3 spans 15 amino acids. Trimming took 5 bases from V and 4 from J, leaving 15 bases between them. The CDR3 reads CASSPVGTSGNTIYF. CDR3 nucleotide sequence: TGTGCCAGCAGCCCCGTCGGGACTTCGGGAAACACCATATATTTT.

The CDR3 DNA sequence: TGCGCCAGCAGCCGACAGGGCGAGACCCAGTACTTC. Protein product: CASSRQGETQYF. J is TRBJ2-5 and V is TRBV4-3, with TRBD1 matching 7 bases. The V gene's germline CDR1 is LGHNA and CDR2 YSLEER. The V gene end was trimmed by 4 bases and the J gene end by 5 bases; junction bases not matched to a gene: 1. The CDR3 covers 12 residues.

This sequence joins TRBV11-3 and TRBJ1-5; 9 bases agree with TRBD1. The CDR3 loop spans 18 amino acids. V was clipped by 5 bases and J by 3 bases; unmatched bases: 14. CDR1 and CDR2 (germline): SGHNT, YENEEA. The CDR3 here is CASSAGQGRATDNQPQHF. The CDR3 region has the DNA TGTGCCAGCAGCGCCGGACAGGGGCGGGCGACGGACAATCAGCCCCAGCATTTT.

The V and J genes are TRBV6-1 and TRBJ2-7; D possibly corresponds to TRBD2 (6 bases). V lost 6 bases and J lost 4, with 16 bases in between. This CDR3 is built from 14 residues. Germline-derived CDR1 and CDR2 are MNHNS and SASEGT. CDR3 in DNA: TGTGCCAGCAGCTCTCGACTAGGCCTTTACGAGCAGTACTTC. Residues: CASSSRLGLYEQYF.

This chain connects TRBV7-2 to TRBJ1-3, with D uncertain. Germline CDR1 and CDR2: SGHTA and FQGNSA. The ends were cut back, 0 bases at V and 0 bases at J, with 9 bases in the middle. The CDR3 runs 16 residues. CDR3 nucleotides: TGTGCCAGCAGCTTAGCGTCCCGGGTCTCTGGAAACACCATATATTTT. It yields the protein CASSLASRVSGNTIYF. Variable domain in full (rest from reference TRBV7-2 and TRBJ1-3): GAGVSQSPSNKVTEKGKDVELRCDPISGHTALYWYRQSLGQGLEFLIYFQGNSAPDKSGLPSDRFSAERTGGSVSTLTIQRTQQEDSAVYLCASSLASRVSGNTIYFGEGSWLTVV.

This clone is a singleton in its sample. This rearrangement joins TRBV28 to TRBJ2-7; D possibly corresponds to TRBD1 (6 bases). The V end lost 3 bases, the J end lost 2 bases, and 14 bases lay between the germline ends. This CDR3 is 15 amino acids long. Per the germline V gene, CDR1 is MDHEN and CDR2 is SYDVKM. This chain's CDR3 is CASSLGPDRTYEQYF. The CDR3 DNA reads as TGTGCCAGCAGTTTGGGCCCGGACAGAACCTACGAGCAGTACTTC.

This chain joins TRBV28 and TRBJ1-2, with 9 bases lining up with TRBD1. Trimming took 6 bases from V and 8 from J; bases not matched to a gene: 13. Per germline, CDR1 MDHEN and CDR2 SYDVKM. The CDR3 totals 15 residues. The CDR3 sequence: CASRPQGALKGGYTF. The CDR3 region has the DNA TGTGCCAGCAGGCCACAGGGGGCACTGAAGGGGGGCTACACCTTC.

The chain links TRBV7-9 to TRBJ2-5, with 7 nucleotides matching TRBD1. Germline values: CDR1 SEHNR, CDR2 FQNEAQ (reference sequence). The CDR3 length is 11 residues. The junction had 3 bases not matched to a gene; V was cut back by 10 bases and J by 4 bases. In nucleotides, the CDR3 is TGTGCCACCGACAGGGCAGAGACCCAGTACTTC. This sequence encodes CATDRAETQYF. Filled out from reference TRBV7-9 and TRBJ2-5, the complete variable domain reads DTGVSQNPRHKITKRGQNVTFRCDPISEHNRLYWYRQTLGQGPEFLTYFQNEAQLEKSRLLSDRFSAERPKGSFSTLEIQRTEQGDSAMYLCATDRAETQYFGPGTRLLVL.

The chain recombines TRBV27 with TRBJ2-5; weak D call: TRBD2 (6 bases). Looked up from germline, CDR1 is MNHEY and CDR2 is SMNVEV (reference sequence). Trimming stripped 6 bases from V and 5 bases from J, with 13 bases between. The CDR3 is made up of 13 amino acids. The CDR3 bases are TGTGCCAGCAGCGCCCGGGAGAGGGAGACCCAGTACTTC. Its translation: CASSARERETQYF.

The V gene is TRBV6-1, the J gene TRBJ2-3; 8 nucleotides line up with TRBD1. The CDR3 runs to 14 residues. Germline-derived CDR1 and CDR2 are MNHNS and SASEGT. The V and J ends lost 7 bases and 3 bases, in that order; junction bases with no gene match: 6. The CDR3 is CASTDRGKTDTQYF. CDR3 in DNA: TGTGCCAGCACCGACAGGGGTAAGACAGATACGCAGTATTTT.

The rearrangement links TRBV9 to TRBJ2-1; D remains unclear. Germline values: CDR1 SGDLS, CDR2 YYNGEE. The CDR3 sequence is 14 residues long. V lost 4 bases to trimming and J lost 6 bases, with 14 bases between them. As DNA, the CDR3 is TGTGCCAGCAGCCCGTGGGATTTGGGCAATGAGCAGTTCTTC. This translates into CASSPWDLGNEQFF.

The chain's CDR3 is CASSPGVTSGGSHEQYF. CDR3 bases: TGTGCCAGCAGTCCCGGGGTTACTAGTGGGGGAAGCCACGAGCAGTACTTC. The chain joins TRBV7-3 to TRBJ2-7; D possibly uses TRBD1 or TRBD2 (5 bases each). V lost 6 bases, J lost 5 bases, and 26 bases lay in between. The V gene's germline CDR1 is SGHTA and CDR2 FQGTGA. The CDR3 contains 17 residues.

The chain combines TRBV14 with TRBJ2-3, with D possibly TRBD2 on 6 matching bases. V shed 1 base and J shed 3 bases, with 14 bases lying between them. CDR3 size: 16 residues. Per germline, CDR1 SGHDN and CDR2 FVKESK. The CDR3 sequence is CASSQGTSLETDTQYF. In DNA form, the CDR3 reads TGTGCCAGCAGCCAAGGCACTAGCCTGGAAACAGATACGCAGTATTTT. Complete variable domain (other parts from reference TRBV14 and TRBJ2-3): EAGVTQFPSHSVIEKGQTVTLRCDPISGHDNLYWYRRVMGKEIKFLLHFVKESKQDESGMPNNRFLAERTGGTYSTLKVQPAELEDSGVYFCASSQGTSLETDTQYFGPGTRLTVL.

This clone was observed once. The chain joins TRBV7-2 to TRBJ2-2; 11 bases align to TRBD2. The germline V gene has CDR1 SGHTA and CDR2 FQGNSA. V dropped 3 bases and J dropped 4; count of bases not matched to a gene: 7. This CDR3 comprises 17 residues. The CDR3: CASSLGVAGGFTGELFF. CDR3 nucleotides: TGTGCCAGCAGCTTGGGGGTAGCGGGAGGGTTCACCGGGGAGCTGTTTTTT.

The J gene is TRBJ1-4, the V gene TRBV25-1; D is uncertain. The CDR3 contains 16 residues. Germline CDR1 and CDR2: MGHDK and SYGVNS. The germline V and J ends were trimmed by 4 bases and 0 bases, with 12 bases remaining between them. The CDR3 nucleotides read TGTGCCAGCAGTGGCGGGTTCAGGTCAACTAATGAAAAACTGTTTTTT. It translates to CASSGGFRSTNEKLFF.

The chain employs TRBV4-1 and TRBJ1-2; D unclear. Between the trimmed V and J ends, which lost 4 bases and 0 bases, there was a span of 6 bases. CDR1 and CDR2 from the germline V gene are MGHRA and YSYEKL. This CDR3 has 13 residues. The CDR3 coding sequence is TGCGCCAGCAGCCCCCCGGCTAACTATGGCTACACCTTC. Amino acids: CASSPPANYGYTF.

The chain is built from TRBV5-8 and TRBJ2-7; D remains unclear. Trimming removed 0 bases from V and 3 bases from J, with 13 bases in between. Germline V gene data show CDR1 as SGHTS and CDR2 as YDEGEE. The CDR3 spans 15 residues. The CDR3 region has the DNA TGTGCCAGCAGCTTGGATGTCGGGCTGTACTACGAGCAGTACTTC. Translated: CASSLDVGLYYEQYF.

The chain employs TRBV23-1 and TRBJ1-4; 9 positions match TRBD1. Being an ORF, TRBV23-1 has a function that is uncertain. This CDR3 spans 15 amino acids. J gave up 8 bases and V 0 bases, and 4 bases lay outside the gene matches. The CDR3 nucleotides read TGCGCCAGCAGTCAATCGGGACAGGGTTGGGAAAAACTGTTTTTT. Its translation: CASSQSGQGWEKLFF.

The chain is built from TRBV7-3 and TRBJ2-4; possible D gene TRBD1, 6 bases. CDR3 length: 13 amino acids. Trimming took 2 bases from V and 9 from J, leaving 11 bases between them. CDR1 SGHTA and CDR2 FQGTGA come from the germline V gene. The CDR3 sequence: CASSLVQGGIQYF. The CDR3 DNA sequence: TGTGCCAGCAGCTTAGTACAGGGCGGCATTCAGTACTTC.

The chain combines TRBV7-2 with TRBJ2-1; D possibly corresponds to TRBD2 (6 bases). This CDR3 comprises 13 residues. Trimming pared 4 bases from V and 8 bases from J, leaving 12 bases between. Germline V gene data show CDR1 as SGHTA and CDR2 as FQGNSA. This CDR3 is CASSSLASHEQFF. DNA for the CDR3: TGTGCCAGCAGCTCACTAGCAAGCCATGAGCAGTTCTTC.

The gene calls are TRBV15 and TRBJ2-7; 7 nucleotides agree with TRBD1. Germline V gene lookup returns CDR1 LNHNV and CDR2 YYDKDF (reference sequence). The CDR3 spans 14 residues. J was trimmed by 4 bases and V by 1 base; bases with no gene match: 4. CDR3 in DNA: TGTGCCACCAGCAGAGGACAGGGAATATACGAGCAGTACTTC. Encoded protein: CATSRGQGIYEQYF.

CDR3: CASSSAGTGPYEQYF. The CDR3 nucleotides read TGTGCCAGCAGCTCCGCAGGGACAGGGCCCTACGAGCAGTACTTC. The chain employs TRBV7-3 and TRBJ2-7; 9 nucleotides match TRBD1. Looked up from germline, CDR1 is SGHTA and CDR2 is FQGTGA. This CDR3 contains 15 residues. J lost 2 bases, V lost 4 bases, and 6 bases had no gene match. The whole variable domain, remainder taken from reference TRBV7-3 and TRBJ2-7, is GAGVSQTPSNKVTEKGKYVELRCDPISGHTALYWYRQSLGQGPEFLIYFQGTGAADDSGLPNDRFFAVRPEGSVSTLKIQRTERGDSAVYLCASSSAGTGPYEQYFGPGTRLTVT.

The V and J genes are TRBV5-3 and TRBJ2-7; D might be TRBD1 (6 bases). TRBV5-3 is an ORF for which the function is uncertain. Trimming took 5 bases from V and 6 from J, leaving 15 bases between them. CDR3 size: 13 residues. This CDR3 reads CARSMRQVCEQYF. As DNA, the CDR3 is TGTGCCAGAAGTATGAGACAGGTCTGCGAGCAGTACTTC.

This clone was recorded only once. This chain joins TRBV27 and TRBJ2-7; maybe TRBD1 (6 bases). There are 14 residues in the CDR3. Germline CDR1 is MNHEY and CDR2 is SMNVEV (reference sequence). V dropped 3 bases and J dropped 3 bases, with 12 bases sitting between them. CDR3 in amino acids: CASSFLGQVYEQYF. The CDR3 nucleotides read TGTGCCAGCAGTTTTCTGGGACAAGTCTACGAGCAGTACTTC.

The chain has TRBV18 and TRBJ1-1; D uncertain. The germline gives CDR1 KGHSH, CDR2 LQKENI. V was cut by 6 bases and J by 11 bases, with 16 bases left in between. CDR3 size: 12 residues. In nucleotides, the CDR3 is TGTGCCAGCTCTCCCGGGGAGAAGCGGGCTTTCTTT. Its protein is CASSPGEKRAFF.